A selection of T cell receptor beta chains follows, all from one sample in a study of T cells after yellow fever vaccination. Using its own MiXCR run on the 5' RACE reads, TCRdb lists one record per CDR3 protein. In the table there are hundreds of thousands of distinct CDR3 sequences, approximately 18% of which are singletons. Sequencing used PBMCs, obtained before the yellow fever booster vaccination. These receptors all stem from a man aged 18-30 years who received the YFV17D yellow fever vaccine. CDR3s include the opening cysteine and the closing phenylalanine or tryptophan. D genes are given only for firm matches. Part of the rows lack a size; the others show once, few, many or a class for expanded clones.

d_gene: NA
v_gene: TRBV4-1
j_gene: TRBJ2-7
abundance: few
CDR3nt: TGCGCCAGCAGCCAAGGCCTAGGGGGGGCCTACGAGCAGTACTTC
CDR3aa: CASSQGLGGAYEQYF

d_gene: TRBD1
v_gene: TRBV5-1
j_gene: TRBJ2-1
abundance: NA
CDR3nt: TGCGCCAGCAGCGCGGGACAGGGGGCGTACTCTGAGCAGTTCTTC
CDR3aa: CASSAGQGAYSEQFF

d_gene: NA
v_gene: TRBV21-1
j_gene: TRBJ2-6
abundance: NA
CDR3nt: TGTGCCAGCAGCAAAAGTAGGAACAGGTTTCGCTCTGGGGCCAACGTCCTGACTTTC
CDR3aa: CASSKSRNRFRSGANVLTF

d_gene: TRBD2
v_gene: TRBV4-3
j_gene: TRBJ2-3
abundance: NA
CDR3nt: TGCGCCAGCAGCCAAGATGTAGGCGGGGGGGCGATCGATACGCAGTATTTT
CDR3aa: CASSQDVGGGAIDTQYF

d_gene: NA
v_gene: TRBV11-1
j_gene: TRBJ2-7
abundance: few
CDR3nt: TGTGCCAGCAGCCGGGCGGCTCCGGGCGAGCAGTACTTC
CDR3aa: CASSRAAPGEQYF

d_gene: TRBD2
v_gene: TRBV6-5
j_gene: TRBJ2-1
abundance: NA
CDR3nt: TGTGCCAGCAGTTACGCTGCTAGCGGGGGGCGGGAGAATGAGCAGTTCTTC
CDR3aa: CASSYAASGGRENEQFF

d_gene: NA
v_gene: TRBV18
j_gene: TRBJ2-5
abundance: NA
CDR3nt: TGTGCCAGCTCACCGCCGATGTACCAAGAGACCCAGTACTTC
CDR3aa: CASSPPMYQETQYF

d_gene: TRBD2
v_gene: TRBV12-3/TRBV12-4
j_gene: TRBJ2-2
abundance: few
CDR3nt: TGTGCCATCGGACTAGCGGGTATCGGGGAGCTGTTTTTT
CDR3aa: CAIGLAGIGELFF

d_gene: NA
v_gene: TRBV5-1
j_gene: TRBJ1-4
abundance: many
CDR3nt: TGCGCCAGCAGCGGTGGCTACAGCCTTCACACGGAAAAACTGTTTTTT
CDR3aa: CASSGGYSLHTEKLFF

d_gene: NA
v_gene: TRBV9
j_gene: TRBJ2-2
abundance: NA
CDR3nt: TGTGCCAGCAGCGTAGTAGGAGCCGCTGCGGGTGCGAACACCGGGGAGCTGTTTTTT
CDR3aa: CASSVVGAAAGANTGELFF

d_gene: NA
v_gene: TRBV5-5
j_gene: TRBJ2-3
abundance: few
CDR3nt: TGTGCCAGCAGCCGCCCCGACATGGATACGCAGTATTTT
CDR3aa: CASSRPDMDTQYF

d_gene: TRBD2
v_gene: TRBV24-1
j_gene: TRBJ2-3
abundance: few
CDR3nt: TGTGCCACCAGTGACCGCAGACTAGCGGGGGGGCCTGCAGATACGCAGTATTTT
CDR3aa: CATSDRRLAGGPADTQYF